The 23 T cell receptor beta chains in this list originate from one sample, sequenced in a study of cytotoxic CD8 clonotypes in ibrutinib-treated CLL (dated by TCRdb to about 2021). The time point label on this specimen signifies: progressive disease on ibrutinib. The library relied on the immunoSEQ multiplex PCR assay. In its TCRdb copy, this immuneACCESS table keeps in-frame sequences only and misses some clones. Where compared with another copy, unresolved V genes explain less than half of these, and the others have no known cause. The sample table lists 150,000 to 200,000 clones, about 88% of them with a count of one. About 3% of the sample rests with the top ten. Source: PBMCs, taken at disease progression, from a patient treated with ibrutinib. The receptors come from a human donor with chronic lymphocytic leukemia.

The chain combines TRBV7-9 with TRBJ2-3; 9 positions agree with TRBD2. J lost 2 bases, V lost 0 bases, and 6 bases had no gene match. The CDR3 consists of 17 residues. Germline CDR1 reads SEHNR; CDR2 reads FQNEAQ (reference sequence). The CDR3 DNA is TGTGCCAGCAGCTTAGCACGGACTAGCGAAAACACAGATACGCAGTATTTT. It is translated as CASSLARTSENTDTQYF. The complete variable domain, with remaining parts taken from reference TRBV7-9 and TRBJ2-3, reads DTGVSQNPRHKITKRGQNVTFRCDPISEHNRLYWYRQTLGQGPEFLTYFQNEAQLEKSRLLSDRFSAERPKGSFSTLEIQRTEQGDSAMYLCASSLARTSENTDTQYFGPGTRLTVL.

The V gene is TRBV19, the J gene TRBJ1-1, with D tentatively TRBD1 (5 bases). Trimming pared 7 bases from V and 1 base from J, leaving 16 bases between. The CDR3 runs to 15 residues. Germline V lookup: CDR1 LNHDA, CDR2 SQIVND (reference sequence). The CDR3 protein is CASTPRGAGNTEAFF. In nucleotides, the CDR3 is TGTGCCAGTACCCCCCGCGGGGCCGGGAACACTGAAGCTTTCTTT.

The V gene is TRBV30, the J gene TRBJ1-5; D might be TRBD1 (5 bases). The CDR3 has 14 residues. Germline loops: CDR1 GTSNPN, CDR2 SVGIG (reference sequence). V was shortened by 0 bases and J by 2 bases, with 8 bases between the two germline ends. The CDR3 is CAWSVARGNQPQHF. For the CDR3, the DNA is TGTGCCTGGAGTGTAGCCAGGGGCAATCAGCCCCAGCATTTT.

In this sample, this clone turned up a few times. The chain combines TRBV27 with TRBJ1-1; 7 bases match TRBD1. The junction had 5 bases not matched to a gene; V was cut back by 3 bases and J by 1 base. The CDR3 loop spans 15 amino acids. Germline CDR1 is MNHEY and CDR2 is SMNVEV (reference sequence). CDR3 DNA: TGTGCCAGCAGTTTCGCCGGGACAGCGAACACTGAAGCTTTCTTT. Its protein is CASSFAGTANTEAFF.

The chain couples TRBV7-2 to TRBJ2-3, with TRBD2 matching 7 bases. The CDR3 covers 14 residues. V was clipped by 3 bases and J by 2 bases; unmatched bases: 2. Germline CDR1 and CDR2: SGHTA and FQGNSA. The CDR3: CASSLGLHTDTQYF. CDR3 DNA: TGTGCCAGCAGCTTGGGACTACACACAGATACGCAGTATTTT.

This chain links TRBV7-2 with TRBJ2-7; D might be TRBD2 (6 bases). V was cut by 4 bases and J by 6 bases, with 19 bases left in between. Per germline, CDR1 SGHTA and CDR2 FQGNSA. This CDR3 spans 15 amino acids. The CDR3 coding sequence is TGTGCCAGCAGCTCGATCCTTACGGGAGCTGCCGAGCAGTACTTC. It codes for CASSSILTGAAEQYF. Supplemented by reference TRBV7-2 and TRBJ2-7, the full variable domain reads GAGVSQSPSNKVTEKGKDVELRCDPISGHTALYWYRQSLGQGLEFLIYFQGNSAPDKSGLPSDRFSAERTGGSVSTLTIQRTQQEDSAVYLCASSSILTGAAEQYFGPGTRLTVT.

The genes are TRBV11-2 and TRBJ1-1; 9 bases map to TRBD1. V lost 3 bases, J lost 5 bases, and 7 bases stayed unmatched. Germline V gene data show CDR1 as SGHAT and CDR2 as FQNNGV. CDR3 length equals 15 residues. CDR3 bases: TGTGCCAGCAGCTTCGATACAGGGGGCTTTACTGAAGCTTTCTTT. It yields the protein CASSFDTGGFTEAFF.

This clone has only one observation. The CDR3 region has the DNA TGTGCCAGCAGGGCAGACAGGGGACTCACTGAAGCTTTCTTT. The encoded protein is CASRADRGLTEAFF. The genes are TRBV9 and TRBJ1-1, with TRBD1 matching 8 bases. The CDR3 is 14 residues long. Germline assignment: CDR1 SGDLS and CDR2 YYNGEE. V lost 5 bases to trimming and J lost 4 bases; unmatched junction nucleotides: 7.

The chain couples TRBV5-4 to TRBJ1-1; D uncertain. This CDR3 has 12 residues. The ends were cut back, 6 bases at V and 0 bases at J, with 6 bases in the middle. The germline V gene encodes CDR1 SGHNT and CDR2 YYREEE (reference sequence). For the CDR3, the DNA is TGTGCCAGCACGGGTATGAACACTGAAGCTTTCTTT. It specifies CASTGMNTEAFF.

The V and J genes are TRBV29-1 and TRBJ2-5; tentatively, D is TRBD2 (6 bases). CDR1 is SQVTM, CDR2 ANQGSEA, per germline. CDR3 size: 17 residues. Trimming shortened V by 2 bases and J by 4 bases, and 23 bases separated the two germline ends. CDR3 amino acids: CSVELSGRRRARETQYF. For the CDR3, the DNA is TGCAGCGTTGAACTGAGCGGGCGGAGGAGGGCACGAGAGACCCAGTACTTC.

This chain uses TRBV27 with TRBJ2-1, with a weak D call TRBD1 (5 bases). V lost 0 bases and J 4 bases, leaving 16 bases between the germline ends. Germline V gene data show CDR1 as MNHEY and CDR2 as SMNVEV (reference sequence). CDR3 length: 17 residues. The CDR3 nucleotides are TGTGCCAGCAGTTTATCGCAAGGGGCTTCCGTATACAATGAGCAGTTCTTC. Its translation is CASSLSQGASVYNEQFF.

This chain links TRBV11-3 with TRBJ2-7; D is unclear. V was cut by 2 bases and J by 0 bases, with 8 bases left in between. The CDR3 loop spans 14 amino acids. Germline values: CDR1 SGHNT, CDR2 YENEEA. In DNA form, the CDR3 reads TGTGCCAGCAGCTTAATCACTTTCTCCTACGAGCAGTACTTC. Its translation is CASSLITFSYEQYF. Full variable domain (outside the CDR3, taken from reference TRBV11-3 and TRBJ2-7): EAGVVQSPRYKIIEKKQPVAFWCNPISGHNTLYWYLQNLGQGPELLIRYENEEAVDDSQLPKDRFSAERLKGVDSTLKIQPAELGDSAVYLCASSLITFSYEQYFGPGTRLTVT.

The chain has TRBV29-1 and TRBJ1-1; no reliable D call. Between the trimmed V and J ends, which lost 3 bases and 8 bases, there was a span of 13 bases. This CDR3 region has 12 residues. Germline V gene data show CDR1 as SQVTM and CDR2 as ANQGSEA. The CDR3 here is CSVDRERTEAFF. DNA for the CDR3: TGCAGCGTTGACCGCGAGAGAACAGAAGCTTTCTTT. The full variable domain, its missing parts supplied by reference TRBV29-1 and TRBJ1-1, is SAVISQKPSRDICQRGTSLTIQCQVDSQVTMMFWYRQQPGQSLTLIATANQGSEATYESGFVIDKFPISRPNLTFSTLTVSNMSPEDSSIYLCSVDRERTEAFFGQGTRLTVV.

This sequence joins TRBV7-8 and TRBJ2-1; no clear D gene. CDR1 SGHVS and CDR2 FQNEAQ come from the germline V gene. The CDR3 spans 12 residues. V was pared by 1 base and J by 6 bases, with 4 bases between. Written as DNA, the CDR3 is TGTGCCAGCAGCTTAGACAGCAATGAGCAGTTCTTC. Protein product: CASSLDSNEQFF.

The V and J genes are TRBV27 and TRBJ1-4, with 7 bases identical to TRBD1. Unmatched junction bases numbered 6, after V lost 4 bases and J lost 4 bases. The CDR3 totals 15 residues. Germline CDR1 and CDR2: MNHEY and SMNVEV (reference sequence). DNA of the CDR3: TGTGCCAGCAGTTCGATGGGACAGCTTAATGAAAAACTGTTTTTT. This codes for CASSSMGQLNEKLFF.

The rearrangement uses TRBV9 and TRBJ2-5, with D possibly being TRBD2 (6 bases). The germline gives CDR1 SGDLS, CDR2 YYNGEE. CDR3 length equals 15 residues. Trimming cost V 4 bases and J 4 bases, with 17 bases left between them. CDR3 coding DNA: TGTGCCAGCAGCAGCGGGCCAACTGTAGGAGAGACCCAGTACTTC. Translation: CASSSGPTVGETQYF.

The chain's CDR3 is CSVGRGLNTEAFF. In DNA form, the CDR3 reads TGCAGCGTCGGCAGGGGTCTGAACACTGAAGCTTTCTTT. The chain combines TRBV29-1 with TRBJ1-1, with a weak D call TRBD1 (6 bases). Trimming removed 6 bases from V and 0 bases from J, with 11 bases in between. Germline CDR1 is SQVTM and CDR2 is ANQGSEA. The CDR3 contains 13 residues.

V usage is TRBV28 and J usage is TRBJ2-3; TRBD2 matches 11 bases. The J segment lost 5 bases and the V segment lost 5 bases, leaving 6 bases of the junction unmatched. Germline V gene lookup returns CDR1 MDHEN and CDR2 SYDVKM. The CDR3 extends over 15 amino acids. In nucleotides, the CDR3 is TGTGCCAGCAGTAGACTAGCGGGAAGTGGAGATACGCAGTATTTT. Amino acid sequence: CASSRLAGSGDTQYF.

The genes are TRBV7-9 and TRBJ2-7; D gene uncertain. CDR1 and CDR2 (germline): SEHNR, FQNEAQ (reference sequence). V lost 4 bases to trimming and J lost 1 base, with 14 bases between them. This CDR3 has 15 residues. Here the CDR3 reads CASSSKTDGSYEQYF. The CDR3, as DNA: TGTGCCAGCAGCTCGAAAACGGACGGATCCTACGAGCAGTACTTC.

This clone was counted only a few times. This chain uses TRBV19 with TRBJ1-5, with TRBD1 matching over 8 bases. The CDR3 totals 15 residues. V dropped 6 bases and J dropped 3; count of bases not matched to a gene: 7. Germline CDR1 is LNHDA and CDR2 is SQIVND (reference sequence). CDR3 sequence reads: CASSEDRGANQPQHF. CDR3 bases: TGTGCCAGTAGCGAAGACAGGGGCGCCAATCAGCCCCAGCATTTT.

The chain combines TRBV2 with TRBJ1-3, with no clear D. Between the trimmed V and J ends, which lost 5 bases and 0 bases, there was a span of 14 bases. The CDR3 spans 16 residues. Germline V gene data show CDR1 as SNHLY and CDR2 as FYNNEI. The DNA of the CDR3 is TGTGCCAGCAGTCACCTACTGAGGTACTCTGGAAACACCATATATTTT. It translates to CASSHLLRYSGNTIYF.

V usage is TRBV29-1 and J usage is TRBJ1-2, with D possibly TRBD1 on 5 matching bases. V lost 5 bases, J lost 0 bases, and 16 bases lay in between. The germline V gene encodes CDR1 SQVTM and CDR2 ANQGSEA. This CDR3 region has 15 residues. The DNA of the CDR3 is TGCAGCGTTCACACGATGACAGTTACTAACTATGGCTACACCTTC. This gives the protein CSVHTMTVTNYGYTF.

The gene calls are TRBV30 and TRBJ1-1; D is unclear. CDR1 is GTSNPN, CDR2 SVGIG, per germline (reference sequence). The CDR3 contains 14 residues. V lost 2 bases and J lost 3, with 13 bases in between. The CDR3, as DNA: TGTGCCTGGAGTATCACTTTCGGTGACACTGAAGCTTTCTTT. This translates into CAWSITFGDTEAFF. Variable domain in full (rest from reference TRBV30 and TRBJ1-1): SQTIHQWPATLVQPVGSPLSLECTVEGTSNPNLYWYRQAAGRGLQLLFYSVGIGQISSEVPQNLSASRPQDRQFILSSKKLLLSDSGFYLCAWSITFGDTEAFFGQGTRLTVV.